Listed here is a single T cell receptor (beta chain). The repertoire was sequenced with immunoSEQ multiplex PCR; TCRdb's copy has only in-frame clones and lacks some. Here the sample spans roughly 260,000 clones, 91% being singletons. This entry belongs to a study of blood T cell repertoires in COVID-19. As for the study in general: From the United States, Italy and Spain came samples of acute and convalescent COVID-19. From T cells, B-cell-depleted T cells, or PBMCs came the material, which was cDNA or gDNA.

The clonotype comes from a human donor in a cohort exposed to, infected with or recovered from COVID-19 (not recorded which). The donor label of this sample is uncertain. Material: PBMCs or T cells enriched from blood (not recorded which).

Written as DNA, the CDR3 is TGCAGCGTTGAAGACCGGGGGGAGGAGGGCTACGAGCAGTACTTC. This gives the protein CSVEDRGEEGYEQYF. The rearrangement links TRBV29-1 to TRBJ2-7, with TRBD2 matching 7 bases. Germline V lookup: CDR1 SQVTM, CDR2 ANQGSEA. V lost 0 bases, J lost 3 bases, and 8 bases stayed unmatched. This CDR3 is built from 15 residues.